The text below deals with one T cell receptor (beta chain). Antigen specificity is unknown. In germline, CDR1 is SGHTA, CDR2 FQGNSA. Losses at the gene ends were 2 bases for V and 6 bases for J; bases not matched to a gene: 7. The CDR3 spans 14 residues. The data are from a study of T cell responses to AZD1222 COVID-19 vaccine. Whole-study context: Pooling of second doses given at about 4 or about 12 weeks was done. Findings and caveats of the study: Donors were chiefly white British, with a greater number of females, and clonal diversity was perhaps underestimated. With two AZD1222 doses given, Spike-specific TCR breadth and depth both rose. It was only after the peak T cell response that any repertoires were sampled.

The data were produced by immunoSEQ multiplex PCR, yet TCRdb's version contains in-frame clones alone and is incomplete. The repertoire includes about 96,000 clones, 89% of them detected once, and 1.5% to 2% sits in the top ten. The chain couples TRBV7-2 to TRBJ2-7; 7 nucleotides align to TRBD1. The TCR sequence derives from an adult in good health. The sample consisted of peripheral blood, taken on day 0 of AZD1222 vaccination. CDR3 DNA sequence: TGTGCCAGCAGCTTAACCCAGGGGGTAAGCGAGCAGTACTTC. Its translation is CASSLTQGVSEQYF.